This T cell receptor (beta chain) originates from a study of T cell responses to AZD1222 COVID-19 vaccine. Study-wide findings and caveats: Clonal diversity was possibly underestimated, and the donors were mostly white British, with more females. Just six AZD1222 recipients were seropositive at baseline. Researchers took repertoire samples only after the peak T cell response had come. Spike-specific TCR breadth and depth went up after people got two AZD1222 doses.

The CDR3 has 13 amino acids. V was pared by 1 base and J by 4 bases, with 6 bases between. Looked up from germline, CDR1 is PRHDT and CDR2 is FYEKMQ (reference sequence). On this clone: Its antigen is unknown.

This table comes from immunoSEQ multiplex PCR, and its TCRdb copy is limited to in-frame clones, with some not included. Among 95,000 to 150,000 clones listed, roughly 92% were seen once. Sequenced here: peripheral blood, sampled on day 0 of AZD1222 vaccination. The V call is TRBV13, the J call TRBJ2-3; unclear D gene. The receptor was isolated from an adult in good health. As DNA, the CDR3 is TGTGCCAGCAGCTTAGTTGGGGCAGATACGCAGTATTTT. Protein: CASSLVGADTQYF. Filled out from reference TRBV13 and TRBJ2-3, the complete variable domain reads AAGVIQSPRHLIKEKRETATLKCYPIPRHDTVYWYQQGPGQDPQFLISFYEKMQSDKGSIPDRFSAQQFSDYHSELNMSSLELGDSALYFCASSLVGADTQYFGPGTRLTVL.